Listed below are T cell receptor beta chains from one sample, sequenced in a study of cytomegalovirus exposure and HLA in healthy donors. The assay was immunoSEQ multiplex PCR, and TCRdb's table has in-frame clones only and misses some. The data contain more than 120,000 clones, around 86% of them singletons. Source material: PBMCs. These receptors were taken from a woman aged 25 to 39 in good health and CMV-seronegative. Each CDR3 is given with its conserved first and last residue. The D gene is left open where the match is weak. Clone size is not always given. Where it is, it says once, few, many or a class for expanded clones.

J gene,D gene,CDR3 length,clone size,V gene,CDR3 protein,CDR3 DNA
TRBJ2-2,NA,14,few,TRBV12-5,CASGSAVNTGELFF,TGTGCTAGTGGTTCCGCGGTGAACACCGGGGAGCTGTTTTTT
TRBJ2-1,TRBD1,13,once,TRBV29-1,CSVRQGAVNEQFF,TGCAGCGTGAGGCAGGGGGCGGTCAATGAGCAGTTCTTC
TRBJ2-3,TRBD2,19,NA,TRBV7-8,CASSSPIAGGFVRTDTQYF,TGTGCCAGCAGCTCTCCGATAGCGGGGGGTTTTGTTCGGACAGATACGCAGTATTTT
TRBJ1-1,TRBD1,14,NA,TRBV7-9,CASSAGTGGTEAFF,TGTGCCAGCAGCGCCGGGACAGGGGGCACTGAAGCTTTCTTT
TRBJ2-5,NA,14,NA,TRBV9,CASSVSAGQETQYF,TGTGCCAGCAGCGTAAGCGCGGGCCAAGAGACCCAGTACTTC
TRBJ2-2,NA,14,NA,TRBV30,CAWSVLGRTGELFF,TGTGCCTGGAGTGTACTAGGTAGAACCGGGGAGCTGTTTTTT
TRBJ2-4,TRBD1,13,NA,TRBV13,CASSFGTENIQYF,TGTGCCAGCAGCTTCGGGACAGAAAACATTCAGTACTTC
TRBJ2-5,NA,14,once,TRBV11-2,CASSFRSQQETQYF,TGTGCCAGCAGCTTTAGGAGCCAGCAAGAGACCCAGTACTTC
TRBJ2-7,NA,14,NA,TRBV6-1,CASSVTGISYEQYF,TGTGCCAGCAGTGTGACGGGGATAAGCTACGAGCAGTACTTC
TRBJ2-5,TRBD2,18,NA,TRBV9,CASSVALAGGPKQETQYF,TGTGCCAGCAGCGTAGCGCTAGCGGGAGGGCCGAAGCAAGAGACCCAGTACTTC
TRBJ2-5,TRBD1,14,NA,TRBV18,CASSTTGAGETQYF,TGTGCCAGCTCGACCACAGGGGCCGGAGAGACCCAGTACTTC
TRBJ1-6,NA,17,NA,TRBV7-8,CASSLGRGSSYNSPLHF,TGTGCCAGCAGCTTAGGGAGGGGTTCTTCCTATAATTCACCCCTCCACTTT
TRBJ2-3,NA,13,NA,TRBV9,CASSVMAGDTQYF,TGTGCCAGCAGCGTAATGGCGGGGGATACGCAGTATTTT
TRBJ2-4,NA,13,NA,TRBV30,CAWSEGVGDIQYF,TGTGCCTGGAGTGAGGGGGTTGGGGACATTCAGTACTTC
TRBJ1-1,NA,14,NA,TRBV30,CAWSVGREDTEAFF,TGTGCCTGGAGTGTAGGCAGGGAGGACACTGAAGCTTTCTTT
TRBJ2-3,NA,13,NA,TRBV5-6,CASSSRGTDTQYF,TGTGCCAGCAGCTCCAGGGGCACAGATACGCAGTATTTT
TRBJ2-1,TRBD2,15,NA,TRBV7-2,CASSLALAGVNEQFF,TGTGCCAGCAGCTTAGCGTTAGCGGGGGTCAATGAGCAGTTCTTC
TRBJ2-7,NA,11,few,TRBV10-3,CAIGALNEQYF,TGTGCCATCGGGGCACTCAACGAGCAGTACTTC
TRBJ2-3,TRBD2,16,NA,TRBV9,CASSEGPGGGPDTQYF,TGTGCCAGCAGCGAAGGGCCGGGCGGGGGGCCAGATACGCAGTATTTT
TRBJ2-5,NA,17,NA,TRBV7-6,CASSLRRPANNQETQYF,TGTGCCAGCAGCTTACGTCGACCAGCGAACAACCAAGAGACCCAGTACTTC
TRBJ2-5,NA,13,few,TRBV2,CASSEVATCSQYF,TGTGCCAGCAGTGAAGTAGCGACGTGCTCCCAGTACTTC
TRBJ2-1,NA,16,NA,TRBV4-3,CASSQLDPREGHEQFF,TGCGCCAGCAGCCAACTGGACCCCCGGGAAGGGCATGAGCAGTTCTTC
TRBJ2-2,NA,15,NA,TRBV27,CASSFSDADTGELFF,TGTGCCAGCAGTTTCAGTGACGCGGACACCGGGGAGCTGTTTTTT
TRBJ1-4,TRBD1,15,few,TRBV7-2,CASSTPGTGREKLFF,TGTGCCAGCAGCACACCCGGGACAGGGCGCGAAAAACTGTTTTTT
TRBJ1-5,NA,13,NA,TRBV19,CASSSRTNQPQHF,TGTGCCAGTAGTAGTAGGACTAATCAGCCCCAGCATTTT
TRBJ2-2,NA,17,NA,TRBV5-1,CASSWFSGDPNTGELFF,TGCGCCAGCAGCTGGTTTAGCGGAGATCCGAACACCGGGGAGCTGTTTTTT
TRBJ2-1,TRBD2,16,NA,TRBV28,CASSSQPGTSANEQFF,TGTGCCAGCAGTTCCCAACCCGGGACTAGCGCCAATGAGCAGTTCTTC
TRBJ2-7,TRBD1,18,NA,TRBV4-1,CASSQDPSGQGRTYEQYF,TGCGCCAGCAGCCAAGATCCTTCAGGACAGGGTAGGACCTACGAGCAGTACTTC
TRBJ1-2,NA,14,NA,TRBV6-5,CASSYSSTGYGYTF,TGTGCCAGCAGTTACTCGAGTACTGGCTATGGCTACACCTTC
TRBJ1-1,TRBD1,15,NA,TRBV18,CASSLAQTGGSEAFF,TGTGCCAGCTCACTAGCTCAGACAGGGGGCTCTGAAGCTTTCTTT
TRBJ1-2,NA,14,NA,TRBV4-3,CASSHDRRMYGYTF,TGCGCCAGCAGCCATGACAGGCGGATGTATGGCTACACCTTC
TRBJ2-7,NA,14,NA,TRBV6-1,CASRRDTASYEQYF,TGTGCCAGCCGCCGGGACACCGCCTCCTACGAGCAGTACTTC
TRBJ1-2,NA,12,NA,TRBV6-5,CASMDSHYGYTF,TGTGCCAGCATGGACAGTCACTATGGCTACACCTTC
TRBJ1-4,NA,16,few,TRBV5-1,CASSSGWGGYVEKLFF,TGCGCCAGCAGCTCGGGCTGGGGGGGATACGTTGAAAAACTGTTTTTT
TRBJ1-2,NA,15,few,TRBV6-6,CASTPRDFPNYGYTF,TGTGCCAGCACTCCCAGAGACTTCCCTAACTATGGCTACACCTTC
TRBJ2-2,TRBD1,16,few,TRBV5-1,CASSLTGTGNTGELFF,TGCGCCAGCAGCTTGACCGGGACAGGGAACACCGGGGAGCTGTTTTTT
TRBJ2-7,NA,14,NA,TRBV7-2,CASSLVELTYEQYF,TGTGCCAGCAGCTTAGTCGAACTAACCTACGAGCAGTACTTC
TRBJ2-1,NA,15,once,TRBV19,CASSILGGGYNEQFF,TGTGCCAGTAGTATACTGGGCGGAGGATACAATGAGCAGTTCTTC
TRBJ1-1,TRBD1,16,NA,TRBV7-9,CASSAGQGPNLLEAFF,TGTGCCAGCAGCGCCGGACAGGGGCCCAATCTACTTGAAGCTTTCTTT
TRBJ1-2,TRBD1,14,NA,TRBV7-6,CASSPLDRYYGYTF,TGTGCCAGCAGCCCATTGGACAGGTACTATGGCTACACCTTC
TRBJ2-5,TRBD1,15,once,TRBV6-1,CASSVYRGLQETQYF,TGTGCCAGCAGCGTCTACAGGGGGCTCCAAGAGACCCAGTACTTC
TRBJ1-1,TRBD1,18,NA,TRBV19,CASSILLGQKRVNTEAFF,TGTGCCAGTAGTATACTTCTGGGACAGAAAAGGGTGAACACTGAAGCTTTCTTT
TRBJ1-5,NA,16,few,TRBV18,CASSPPRGSGNQPQHF,TGTGCCAGCTCACCACCCAGGGGATCGGGCAATCAGCCCCAGCATTTT
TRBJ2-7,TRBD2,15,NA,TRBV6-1,CASATGGGSPYEQYF,TGTGCCAGCGCGACTGGGGGGGGGTCTCCCTACGAGCAGTACTTC
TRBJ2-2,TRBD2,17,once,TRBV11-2,CASSPDPLSGSTGELFF,TGTGCCAGCAGCCCTGACCCCCTTAGCGGGAGCACCGGGGAGCTGTTTTTT
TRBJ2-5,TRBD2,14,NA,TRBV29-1,CSVERGGRVETQYF,TGCAGCGTTGAAAGGGGCGGGAGGGTAGAGACCCAGTACTTC
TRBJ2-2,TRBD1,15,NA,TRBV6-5,CASRTTGSGTGELFF,TGTGCCAGCAGAACGACAGGGTCCGGCACCGGGGAGCTGTTTTTT
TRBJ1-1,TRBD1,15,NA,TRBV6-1,CASRPGQAPNTEAFF,TGTGCCAGCAGGCCAGGACAGGCCCCGAACACTGAAGCTTTCTTT
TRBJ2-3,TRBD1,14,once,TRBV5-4,CASSLGQGADTQYF,TGTGCCAGCAGCTTGGGGCAGGGGGCAGATACGCAGTATTTT
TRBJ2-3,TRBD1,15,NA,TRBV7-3,CASSWMTGSRDTQYF,TGTGCCAGCAGCTGGATGACAGGGTCTCGAGATACGCAGTATTTT
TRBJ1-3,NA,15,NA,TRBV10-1,CASSESSGSGNTIYF,TGCGCCAGCAGTGAGTCTAGCGGCTCTGGAAACACCATATATTTT